Here is one TCR beta chain with its context. The table lists this clonotype with many counts. The target of this receptor is not known. It has no much larger one-base neighbor in the sample; base qualities were not kept. The data originate from a study of response to subunit inactivated influenza vaccine (dated by TCRdb to 2017 to 2018). Looking at the study overall: The study used deep quantitative T cell receptor repertoire profiling to track responses to a trivalent subunit inactivated influenza vaccine. Points the paper makes about the study in general: The authors proposed that each seasonal influenza vaccination may bring in only a limited number of new T cells.

Deletion took 5 bases off V and 5 bases off J, with a span of 12 bases between the germline ends. CDR1 and CDR2 (GTSNPN, SVGIG) derive from the germline V gene (reference sequence). CDR3 length: 12 amino acids, cysteine to phenylalanine. The read is trimmed to its CDR3 DNA, 36 bases read in frame from base 1. Library construction relied on RT-PCR. These reads were obtained on an Illumina HiSeq 2500. In-frame beta chains were kept once TCRdb had trimmed the public reads at Q25 with fastp and called clones with MiXCR. Each CDR3 protein gets just one entry, which takes the most common genes and DNA from the rows behind it. This sample gives more than 150,000 distinct CDR3 sequences in total; around 9% of them show up just once. Together, the top ten hold about 11% of the sample.

The clonotype originates from a man between 45 and 60 years old who received an inactivated influenza vaccine. Donor details come from another sample of the same person, matched by shared clones. Recombination joined TRBV30 with TRBJ2-5; tentative D gene TRBD1, with 5 bases matching. The sample was non-naive T cells sorted from PBMCs, taken on the day of vaccination. The sample's cell subset or site, from its label and the paper: memory T cell fraction. Here the CDR3 is given as CAWDAGAETQYF. The DNA is as follows: TGTGCCTGGGACGCTGGGGCCGAGACCCAGTACTTC.